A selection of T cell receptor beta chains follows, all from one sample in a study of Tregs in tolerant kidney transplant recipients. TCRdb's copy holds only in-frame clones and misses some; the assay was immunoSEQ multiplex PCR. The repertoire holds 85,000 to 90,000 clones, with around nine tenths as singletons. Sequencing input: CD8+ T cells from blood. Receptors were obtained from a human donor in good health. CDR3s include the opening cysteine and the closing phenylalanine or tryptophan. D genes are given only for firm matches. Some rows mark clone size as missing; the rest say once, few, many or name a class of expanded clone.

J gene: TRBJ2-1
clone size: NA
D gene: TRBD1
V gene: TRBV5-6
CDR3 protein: CASSLRDRAYNEQFF
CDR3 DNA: TGTGCCAGCAGCCTGCGGGACAGGGCCTACAATGAGCAGTTCTTC

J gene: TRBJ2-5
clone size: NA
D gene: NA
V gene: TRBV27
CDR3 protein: CASSGLEGQETQYF
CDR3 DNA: TGTGCCAGCAGTGGCCTAGAGGGGCAAGAGACCCAGTACTTC

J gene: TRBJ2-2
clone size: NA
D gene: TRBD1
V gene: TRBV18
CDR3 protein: CASSPEEGALIGELFF
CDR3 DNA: TGTGCCAGCTCACCTGAAGAGGGGGCGCTTATCGGGGAGCTGTTTTTT

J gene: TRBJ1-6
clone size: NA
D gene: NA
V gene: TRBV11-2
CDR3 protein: CASSLDGSYNSPLHF
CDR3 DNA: TGTGCCAGCAGCTTAGATGGGTCCTATAATTCACCCCTCCACTTT

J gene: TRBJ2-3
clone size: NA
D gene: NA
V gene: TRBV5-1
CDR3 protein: CASSSLPTGRTDTQYF
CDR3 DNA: TGCGCCAGCAGCTCGTTACCCACAGGACGCACAGATACGCAGTATTTT

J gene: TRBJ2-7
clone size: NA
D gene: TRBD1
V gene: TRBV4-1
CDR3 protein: CASSQPIGQGANYEQYF
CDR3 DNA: TGCGCCAGCAGCCAACCCATAGGACAGGGGGCTAACTACGAGCAGTACTTC

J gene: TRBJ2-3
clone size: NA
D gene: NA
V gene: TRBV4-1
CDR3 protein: CASSHPGTWVGDTQYF
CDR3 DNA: TGCGCCAGCAGCCACCCTGGGACTTGGGTGGGGGATACGCAGTATTTT

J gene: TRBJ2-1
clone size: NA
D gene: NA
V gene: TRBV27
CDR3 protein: CASSLSGPHNEQFF
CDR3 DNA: TGTGCCAGCAGTTTGTCGGGCCCGCACAATGAGCAGTTCTTC

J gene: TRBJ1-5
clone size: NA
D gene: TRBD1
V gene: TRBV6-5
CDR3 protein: CASSPTDRETQPQHF
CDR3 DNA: TGTGCCAGCAGTCCAACAGACAGGGAGACTCAGCCCCAGCATTTT

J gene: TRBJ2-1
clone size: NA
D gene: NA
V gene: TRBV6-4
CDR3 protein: CASSARGGHYNEQFF
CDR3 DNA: TGTGCCAGCAGTGCCAGGGGAGGTCACTACAATGAGCAGTTCTTC

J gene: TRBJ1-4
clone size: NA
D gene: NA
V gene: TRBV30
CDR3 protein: CAWRGPGREKLFF
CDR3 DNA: TGTGCCTGGAGGGGACCCGGGCGAGAAAAACTGTTTTTT

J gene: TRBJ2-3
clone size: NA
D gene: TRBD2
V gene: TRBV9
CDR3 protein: CASSSRGGTVGPDTQYF
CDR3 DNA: TGTGCCAGCAGCTCCCGGGGAGGGACGGTCGGTCCAGATACGCAGTATTTT

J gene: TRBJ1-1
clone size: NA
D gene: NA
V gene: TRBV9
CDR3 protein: CASSVGTSREDTEAFF
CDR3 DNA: TGTGCCAGCAGCGTAGGGACCTCTAGAGAGGACACTGAAGCTTTCTTT

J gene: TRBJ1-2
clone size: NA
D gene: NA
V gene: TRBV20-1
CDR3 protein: CSASTNYGYTF
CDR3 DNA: TGCAGTGCGAGTACTAACTATGGCTACACCTTC

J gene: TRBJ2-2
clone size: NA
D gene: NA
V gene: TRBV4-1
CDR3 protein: CASSHASSNTGELFF
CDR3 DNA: TGCGCCAGCAGCCATGCAAGCTCGAACACCGGGGAGCTGTTTTTT

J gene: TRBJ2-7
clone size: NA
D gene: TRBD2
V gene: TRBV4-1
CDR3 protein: CASSQVLAGGNYEQYF
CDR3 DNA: TGCGCCAGCAGCCAAGTACTAGCGGGGGGAAACTACGAGCAGTACTTC

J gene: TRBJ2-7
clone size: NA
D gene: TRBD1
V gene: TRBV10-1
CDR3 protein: CASSTGQGSYEQYF
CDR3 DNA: TGCGCCAGCAGTACGGGACAGGGATCGTACGAGCAGTACTTC

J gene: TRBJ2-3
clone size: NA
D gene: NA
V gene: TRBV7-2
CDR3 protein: CASSLTDSSTDTQYF
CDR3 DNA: TGTGCCAGCAGCTTAACGGACAGCAGCACAGATACGCAGTATTTT

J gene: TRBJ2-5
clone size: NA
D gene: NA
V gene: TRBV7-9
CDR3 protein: CASSQIEGTETQYF
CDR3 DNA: TGTGCCAGCAGCCAGATCGAGGGTACGGAGACCCAGTACTTC

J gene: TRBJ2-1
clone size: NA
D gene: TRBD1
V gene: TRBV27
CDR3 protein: CASSRGTGDYNEQFF
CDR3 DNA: TGTGCCAGCAGTCGCGGGACAGGGGACTACAATGAGCAGTTCTTC

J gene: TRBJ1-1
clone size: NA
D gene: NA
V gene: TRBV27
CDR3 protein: CASSPQPMNTEAFF
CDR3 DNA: TGTGCCAGCAGTCCCCAGCCCATGAACACTGAAGCTTTCTTT

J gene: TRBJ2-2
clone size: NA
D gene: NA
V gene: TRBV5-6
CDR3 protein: CASIGPRGAGELFF
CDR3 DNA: TGTGCCAGCATAGGGCCCCGAGGCGCCGGGGAGCTGTTTTTT

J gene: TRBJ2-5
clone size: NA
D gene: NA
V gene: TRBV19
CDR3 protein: CASSIGAELGGQETQYF
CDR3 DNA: TGTGCCAGTAGTATAGGAGCCGAGCTTGGTGGGCAAGAGACCCAGTACTTC

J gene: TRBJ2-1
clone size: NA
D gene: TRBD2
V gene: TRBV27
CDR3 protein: CASSSRLAYDNEQFF
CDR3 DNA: TGTGCCAGCAGTTCAAGACTAGCCTACGACAATGAGCAGTTCTTC

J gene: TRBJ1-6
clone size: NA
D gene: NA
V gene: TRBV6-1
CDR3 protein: CASSERDSEAPTSYNSPLHF
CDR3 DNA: TGTGCCAGCAGTGAACGAGACAGCGAAGCACCTACTTCCTATAATTCACCCCTCCACTTT

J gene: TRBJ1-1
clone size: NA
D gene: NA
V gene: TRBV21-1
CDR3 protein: CASSKAKPGGGTTEAFF
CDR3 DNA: TGTGCCAGCAGCAAAGCCAAGCCGGGAGGGGGAACCACTGAAGCTTTCTTT

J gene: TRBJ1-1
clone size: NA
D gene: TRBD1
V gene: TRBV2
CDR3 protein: CASSEIRTGEAFF
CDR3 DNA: TGTGCCAGCAGTGAAATTAGGACAGGTGAAGCTTTCTTT

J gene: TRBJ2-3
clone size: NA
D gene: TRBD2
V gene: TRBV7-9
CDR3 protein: CATPTASGITDTQYF
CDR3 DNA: TGTGCCACCCCTACGGCTAGCGGGATTACAGATACGCAGTATTTT

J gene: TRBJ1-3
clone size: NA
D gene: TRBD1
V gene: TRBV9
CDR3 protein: CASSPEDRLHSGNTIYF
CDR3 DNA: TGTGCCAGCAGCCCCGAGGACAGGCTGCACTCTGGAAACACCATATATTTT

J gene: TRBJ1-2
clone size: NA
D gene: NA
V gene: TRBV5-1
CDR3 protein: CASSLDGAGYGYTF
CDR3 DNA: TGCGCCAGCAGCTTGGACGGGGCGGGCTATGGCTACACCTTC

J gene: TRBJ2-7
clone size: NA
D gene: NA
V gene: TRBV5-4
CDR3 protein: CASSLERIHYEQYF
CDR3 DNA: TGTGCCAGCAGCTTGGAGCGGATCCACTACGAGCAGTACTTC

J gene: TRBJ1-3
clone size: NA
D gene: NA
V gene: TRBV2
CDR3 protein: CASSETGSGNTIYF
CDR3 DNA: TGTGCCAGCAGTGAGACCGGGTCTGGAAACACCATATATTTT

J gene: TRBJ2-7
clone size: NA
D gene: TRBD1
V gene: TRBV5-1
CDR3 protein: CASSLRGYIDEQYF
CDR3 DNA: TGCGCCAGCAGCCTCAGGGGGTATATCGACGAGCAGTACTTC

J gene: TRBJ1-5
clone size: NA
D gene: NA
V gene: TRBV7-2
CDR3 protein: CASSTGGIGYAQPQHF
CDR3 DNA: TGTGCCAGCAGCACGGGGGGGATAGGGTACGCTCAGCCCCAGCATTTT

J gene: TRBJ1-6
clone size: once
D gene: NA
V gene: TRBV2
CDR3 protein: CASSEEVGRYNSPLHF
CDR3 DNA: TGTGCCAGCAGTGAAGAAGTAGGACGGTATAATTCACCCCTCCACTTT